The 26 T cell receptor beta chains given below trace back to one sample, sequenced in a study of blood T cells in healthy people across ages. It was with a sample-barcoded 5' primer and a J-beta primer mix that a second PCR of about 6 to 11 cycles was run. TCRdb ran MiXCR on the 5' RACE reads and lists one entry per CDR3 protein. The profile shows about 940,000 distinct CDR3 sequences, 48% of them singletons. Sequencing used blood. The receptor source for this set is a man aged 25-40 years in good health.

The CDR3, as DNA: TGTGCCAGCAGCGACAGTGAGACCCAGTTCTTC. Translation gives CASSDSETQFF. The V call is TRBV6-5, the J call TRBJ2-1; a possible D gene is TRBD1 (5 bases). Germline CDR1 is MNHEY and CDR2 is SVGAGI. CDR3 size: 11 residues. Trimming removed 6 bases at V and 13 bases at J, with 13 bases between.

The table lists this clonotype with many counts. The chain couples TRBV5-1 to TRBJ2-1; TRBD2 aligns across 11 bases. This CDR3 contains 14 residues. Per germline, CDR1 SGHRS and CDR2 YFSETQ. With V trimmed by 4 bases and J by 7 bases, 4 bases remained unmatched. The CDR3 loop reads CASSPTSGVNEQFF. CDR3 DNA sequence: TGCGCCAGCAGCCCGACTAGCGGGGTAAATGAGCAGTTCTTC. The full variable domain, completed using reference TRBV5-1 and TRBJ2-1, is KAGVTQTPRYLIKTRGQQVTLSCSPISGHRSVSWYQQTPGQGLQFLFEYFSETQRNKGNFPGRFSGRQFSNSRSEMNVSTLELGDSALYLCASSPTSGVNEQFFGPGTRLTVL.

The V gene is TRBV20-1, the J gene TRBJ2-3; D tentatively fits TRBD1 or TRBD2 (5 bases each). CDR1 and CDR2 (germline): DFQATT, SNEGSKA (reference sequence). V dropped 0 bases and J dropped 4 bases, with 17 bases sitting between them. This CDR3 spans 16 amino acids. The CDR3 nucleotides are TGCAGTGCTAGAGATCGAGAGGGGATGGGGGCAGATACGCAGTATTTT. This gives the protein CSARDREGMGADTQYF.

As to this clonotype: Sequence at one end of the junction differs from germline and may be a read error. The rearrangement uses TRBV20-1 and TRBJ2-1, with D perhaps being TRBD1 or TRBD2 (5 bases each). Per germline, CDR1 DFQATT and CDR2 SNEGSKA (reference sequence). This CDR3 has 12 residues. CDR3 sequence (DNA): TGCAGTGCCATCGGGGCCTACAATGAGCAGTTATTC. This gives the protein CSAIGAYNEQLF.

This clonotype was counted ten times or more. V gene TRBV29-1 combines with J gene TRBJ2-7; tentative D call: TRBD1 (6 bases). The CDR3 consists of 12 residues. Germline loops: CDR1 SQVTM, CDR2 ANQGSEA. The V gene lost 4 bases and the J gene lost 7 bases, with 14 bases spanning the gap. CDR3 in amino acids: CSVGRQDGEQYF. As DNA, the CDR3 is TGCAGCGTTGGGAGACAGGATGGTGAGCAGTACTTC.

This clonotype showed up many times. Germline and junction disagree at one end, which may indicate a read error. The chain is built from TRBV12-3 or TRBV12-4 and TRBJ2-3; 15 bases map to TRBD2. This CDR3 contains 15 residues. This chain's CDR3 is CASSLGLAGGDTQYF. CDR3 sequence (DNA): TGCGCCAGCAGCCTCGGACTAGCGGGGGGGGATACGCAGTATTTT.

This clonotype was observed a handful of times. V and J are TRBV5-1 and TRBJ2-3; TRBD2 agrees at 8 bases. Germline CDR1 SGHRS, CDR2 YFSETQ. Losses at the gene ends were 0 bases for V and 5 bases for J; bases not matched to a gene: 5. There are 15 residues in the CDR3. CDR3 nucleotide sequence: TGCGCCAGCAGCTTGGAGACTAGCGTCGGAGATACGCAGTATTTT. The encoded protein is CASSLETSVGDTQYF.

The chain has TRBV5-1 and TRBJ2-3; 7 bases are a match to TRBD2. The germline V gene encodes CDR1 SGHRS and CDR2 YFSETQ. This CDR3 comprises 18 residues. V shed 4 bases, J shed 1 base, and the junction held 15 bases outside the gene matches. CDR3 sequence: CASSREGSSGLGTDTQYF. The CDR3 nucleotides are TGCGCCAGCAGCCGGGAAGGTTCTAGCGGTTTGGGCACAGATACGCAGTATTTT. Based on the CDR3 plus reference TRBV5-1 and TRBJ2-3, the full variable domain is KAGVTQTPRYLIKTRGQQVTLSCSPISGHRSVSWYQQTPGQGLQFLFEYFSETQRNKGNFPGRFSGRQFSNSRSEMNVSTLELGDSALYLCASSREGSSGLGTDTQYFGPGTRLTVL.

This clonotype was counted ten times or more. This chain links TRBV5-1 with TRBJ2-7; 9 bases line up with TRBD2. Germline CDR1 and CDR2: SGHRS and YFSETQ. The ends lost 6 bases at V and 3 bases at J; junction bases unmatched: 10. This CDR3 has 15 residues. DNA for the CDR3: TGCGCCAGCACCACCACGACTAGCGGCCTCTACGAGCAGTACTTC. Encoded protein: CASTTTTSGLYEQYF.

The V and J genes are TRBV20-1 and TRBJ2-3; TRBD2 matches 8 bases. The CDR3 extends over 16 amino acids. The V and J ends lost 1 base and 8 bases, in that order; junction bases with no gene match: 14. Germline-derived CDR1 and CDR2 are DFQATT and SNEGSKA (reference sequence). CDR3: CSARVPSGGRRGTQYF. The CDR3 coding sequence is TGCAGTGCTAGAGTCCCCAGCGGGGGCCGAAGAGGTACGCAGTATTTT.

V is TRBV20-1 and J is TRBJ2-1; 7 nucleotides agree with TRBD2. Germline values: CDR1 DFQATT, CDR2 SNEGSKA (reference sequence). The CDR3 runs 14 residues. Germline trimming cut 6 bases from V and 4 bases from J; bases unmatched to any gene: 9. The CDR3 loop reads CSAAASAGYNEQFF. In DNA, the CDR3 is TGCAGTGCGGCGGCTTCAGCGGGGTACAATGAGCAGTTCTTC.

Comment on this clonotype: This may be a read error: a much more frequent sequence differs by one nucleotide. This rearrangement joins TRBV25-1 to TRBJ1-2; a possible D gene is TRBD1 (6 bases). Germline CDR1 is MGHDK and CDR2 is SYGVNS. CDR3 size: 11 residues. The CDR3 reads CASSDRGGYAF. For the CDR3, the DNA is TGTGCCAGCAGTGACAGGGGTGGCTACGCCTTC.

Regarding this clonotype: This could be a read error, since a much larger clone is one nucleotide away. The rearrangement joins TRBV28 to TRBJ2-2; D is possibly TRBD1 (6 bases). The CDR3 runs to 14 residues. Germline-derived CDR1 and CDR2 are MDHEN and SYDVKM. The CDR3 region has the DNA TGTGTCAGCAGGGACACCATGAACACCGGGGAGCTGTTTTTT. It yields the protein CVSRDTMNTGELFF.

The chain joins TRBV6-6 to TRBJ1-4; TRBD1 matches 8 bases. Per the germline V gene, CDR1 is MNHNY and CDR2 is SVGAGI (reference sequence). The CDR3 covers 14 residues. V was pared by 3 bases and J by 8 bases, with 5 bases of the junction left unmatched. The CDR3 reads CASSYPGGGEKLFF. CDR3 sequence (DNA): TGTGCCAGCAGTTATCCAGGGGGCGGCGAAAAACTGTTTTTT.

This clonotype turned up a few times. V gene TRBV3-1 combines with J gene TRBJ1-2; TRBD1 might be the D (5 bases). Germline V gene lookup returns CDR1 LGHDT and CDR2 YNNKEL (reference sequence). Trimming removed 4 bases at V and 4 bases at J, with 13 bases between. CDR3 length equals 14 residues. CDR3 sequence reads: CASSPAGGTYGYTF. The CDR3 DNA follows: TGTGCCAGCAGCCCCGCAGGTGGGACCTATGGCTACACCTTC.

This clonotype is medium-sized in the sample. This chain uses TRBV6-5 with TRBJ2-1; D not resolved. The CDR3 spans 15 residues. V lost 8 bases, J lost 0 bases, and 14 bases lay in between. Germline CDR1 and CDR2: MNHEY and SVGAGI. The CDR3 DNA follows: TGTGCCAGCTATCCGCTACTTAGCTCCTACAATGAGCAGTTCTTC. It yields the protein CASYPLLSSYNEQFF.

The CDR3, as DNA: TGTGCCAGCATCGAGGGGGATCTAGTATTCACTGAAGCTTTCTTT. Translating it yields CASIEGDLVFTEAFF. The chain recombines TRBV6-1 with TRBJ1-1, with D possibly being TRBD1 (6 bases). Per germline, CDR1 MNHNS and CDR2 SASEGT. This CDR3 has 15 residues. V shed 7 bases and J shed 4 bases, with 19 bases lying between them.

This clonotype was picked up a small number of times. The genes are TRBV6-5 and TRBJ2-7; D tentatively fits TRBD1 or TRBD2 (6 bases each). This CDR3 is built from 14 residues. Between the trimmed V and J ends, which lost 0 bases and 10 bases, there was a span of 16 bases. Per the germline V gene, CDR1 is MNHEY and CDR2 is SVGAGI. The CDR3 sequence is CASSYSIRLGGQYF. DNA for the CDR3: TGTGCCAGCAGTTACTCGATCCGGCTCGGGGGCCAGTACTTC.

The V and J genes are TRBV12-3 or TRBV12-4 and TRBJ1-2, with D possibly TRBD1 on 5 matching bases. Trimming removed 5 bases at V and 3 bases at J, with 13 bases between. The CDR3 runs to 14 residues. The CDR3, as DNA: TGTGCCAGCAGTGGTCAGCGGGACTACTATGGCTACACCTTC. Translation: CASSGQRDYYGYTF.

The V and J genes are TRBV6-2 or TRBV6-3 and TRBJ1-2, with a tentative D call TRBD1 (6 bases). The CDR3 covers 14 residues. The V gene lost 5 bases and the J gene lost 3 bases, with 13 bases spanning the gap. Germline V gene data show CDR1 as MNHEY and CDR2 as SVGEGT. The CDR3 region has the DNA TGTGCCAGCAGTAGACCACAGGGTTACTATGGCTACACCTTC. Its translation: CASSRPQGYYGYTF.

This clonotype was seen many times. The chain couples TRBV28 to TRBJ2-7; TRBD1 matches 7 bases. V was clipped by 4 bases and J by 2 bases; unmatched bases: 5. Germline loops: CDR1 MDHEN, CDR2 SYDVKM. The CDR3 totals 14 residues. DNA for the CDR3: TGTGCCAGCAGTTCAGGGACAGTTCCCTACGAGCAGTACTTC. Translated, it gives CASSSGTVPYEQYF.

This chain uses TRBV5-6 with TRBJ1-5, with D tentatively TRBD1 (5 bases). Germline V gene lookup returns CDR1 SGHDT and CDR2 YYEEEE. This CDR3 is built from 15 residues. V was shortened by 3 bases and J by 6 bases, with 16 bases between the two germline ends. The CDR3 protein is CASSSSPGVSQPQHF. As DNA, the CDR3 is TGTGCCAGCAGCTCAAGCCCGGGGGTGAGTCAGCCCCAGCATTTT. Full variable domain (missing parts from reference TRBV5-6 and TRBJ1-5): DAGVTQSPTHLIKTRGQQVTLRCSPKSGHDTVSWYQQALGQGPQFIFQYYEEEERQRGNFPDRFSGHQFPNYSSELNVNALLLGDSALYLCASSSSPGVSQPQHFGDGTRLSIL.

The CDR3, as DNA: TGCAGTGCTACGGACAGAGCCTACGAGCAGTACTTC. Its protein is CSATDRAYEQYF. V is TRBV20-1 and J is TRBJ2-7; perhaps TRBD1 as D (6 bases). V lost 4 bases and J lost 2, with 9 bases in between. Germline values: CDR1 DFQATT, CDR2 SNEGSKA (reference sequence). This CDR3 region has 12 residues.

Notes on this clonotype: At one end, the junction sequence differs from germline, possibly due to a read error. J is TRBJ2-7 and V is TRBV7-7, with TRBD1 identical over 8 bases. The CDR3 loop spans 14 amino acids. Per germline, CDR1 SSHAT and CDR2 FNYEAQ (reference sequence). The CDR3 DNA follows: TGTGCTAGCAGCCGGACAGGGACGATCGACGAGCAGTACTTC. It encodes CASSRTGTIDEQYF.

The rearrangement uses TRBV4-1 and TRBJ2-3, with unresolved D. Deletions cut 0 bases from V and 5 bases from J, with 3 bases between. This CDR3 is 12 amino acids long. CDR1 and CDR2 from the germline V gene are MGHRA and YSYEKL. CDR3 sequence: CASSQEIDTQYF. CDR3 coding DNA: TGCGCCAGCAGCCAAGAAATAGATACGCAGTATTTT.

This chain connects TRBV5-1 to TRBJ2-3; 10 nucleotides match TRBD1. J lost 4 bases, V lost 1 base, and 6 bases had no gene match. CDR3 length: 16 amino acids. In germline, CDR1 is SGHRS, CDR2 YFSETQ. CDR3 sequence (DNA): TGCGCCAGCAGCTTGCTGGGGACAGGGGAAGCAGATACGCAGTATTTT. This codes for CASSLLGTGEADTQYF.